This T cell receptor (beta chain) was captured by sequencing in a study of shared clonotypes between healthy human individuals. General observations from the study: Compared with clonotypes that all four donors shared, non-shared clonotypes had lower generation probabilities. Shared clonotypes: 4.5% to 5% naive CD4, under 4% naive CD8, around 2.4% memory CD4, 0.4% memory CD8. Sequencing depth was expected to influence donor clonotype sharing.

V lost 2 bases to trimming and J lost 0 bases, with 13 bases between them. This CDR3 region has 17 residues. CDR1 is MNHNS and CDR2 is SASEGT in the germline V gene. CD8 cells classed as naive were CD45RO-negative and positively selected for CCR7, excluding terminally differentiated effector memory CD45RA+ cells. In the authors' workflow: Junction-only immunoSEQ sequences carried no quality scores, so filtering differed. Only in-frame clones appear in the TCRdb table, and some are missing; sequencing was by immunoSEQ multiplex PCR. D and trimming come from the DNA, and the V and J calls and clone size come from that table. This sample has roughly 2,000,000 clones; roughly 95% occur once, and the top ten carry about 1.7%. This clone was detected only once. Antigen specificity is unknown.

The receptor's source is a man between 18 and 29 years old in good health. Some clones in this sample may be carry-over from other donors' samples. The chain joins TRBV6-1 to TRBJ2-2; D gene unclear. Input material: naive CD8+ T cells from PBMCs. CDR3 DNA sequence: TGTGCCAGCAGTGAATACGAACAGCCATCGAACACCGGGGAGCTGTTTTTT. Its translation is CASSEYEQPSNTGELFF.